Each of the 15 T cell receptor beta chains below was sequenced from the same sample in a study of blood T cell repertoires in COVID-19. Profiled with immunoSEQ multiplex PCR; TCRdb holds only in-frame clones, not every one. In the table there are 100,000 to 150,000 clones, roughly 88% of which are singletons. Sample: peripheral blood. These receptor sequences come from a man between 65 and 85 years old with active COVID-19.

The CDR3 region has the DNA TGTGCCAGCAGTTCTACTAGCCGAACACTCCCAGATACGCAGTATTTT. It yields the protein CASSSTSRTLPDTQYF. The chain employs TRBV28 and TRBJ2-3; a weak D match, TRBD2 (6 bases). The CDR3 is 16 amino acids. CDR1 and CDR2 from the germline V gene are MDHEN and SYDVKM. Trimming removed 4 bases from V and 4 bases from J, with 18 bases in between. Filled out from reference TRBV28 and TRBJ2-3, the complete variable domain reads DVKVTQSSRYLVKRTGEKVFLECVQDMDHENMFWYRQDPGLGLRLIYFSYDVKMKEKGDIPEGYSVSREKKERFSLILESASTNQTSMYLCASSSTSRTLPDTQYFGPGTRLTVL.

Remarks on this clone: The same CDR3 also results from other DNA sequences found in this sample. The CDR3 coding sequence is TGTGCCAGCAGCCAAGGAGCGGGCAGCTACAATGAGCAGTTCTTC. It translates to CASSQGAGSYNEQFF. The chain combines TRBV3-1 (or the pseudogene TRBV3-2) with TRBJ2-1; D is possibly TRBD2 (6 bases). This CDR3 is built from 15 residues. V gave up 1 base and J gave up 3 bases, with 10 bases separating them. Germline CDR1 is LGHDT and CDR2 is YNNKEL (reference sequence).

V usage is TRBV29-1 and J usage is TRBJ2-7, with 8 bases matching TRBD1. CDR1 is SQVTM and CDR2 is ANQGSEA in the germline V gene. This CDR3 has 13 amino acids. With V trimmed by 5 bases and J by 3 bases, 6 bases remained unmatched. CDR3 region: CSVRTGKGYEQYF. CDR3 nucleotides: TGCAGCGTTCGGACAGGGAAAGGCTACGAGCAGTACTTC.

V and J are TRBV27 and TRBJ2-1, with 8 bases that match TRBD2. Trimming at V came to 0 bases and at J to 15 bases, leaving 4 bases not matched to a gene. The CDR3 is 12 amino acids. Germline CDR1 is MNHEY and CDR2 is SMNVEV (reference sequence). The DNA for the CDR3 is TGTGCCAGCAGTTTATCGCGGACTAGCCTGTTCTTC. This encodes CASSLSRTSLFF.

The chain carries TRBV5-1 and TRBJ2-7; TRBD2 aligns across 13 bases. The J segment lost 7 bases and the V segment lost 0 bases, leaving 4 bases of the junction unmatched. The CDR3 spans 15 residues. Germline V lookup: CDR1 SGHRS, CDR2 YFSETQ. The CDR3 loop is CASSLGLAGGDEQYF. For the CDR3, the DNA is TGCGCCAGCAGCTTGGGACTAGCGGGAGGAGATGAGCAGTACTTC.

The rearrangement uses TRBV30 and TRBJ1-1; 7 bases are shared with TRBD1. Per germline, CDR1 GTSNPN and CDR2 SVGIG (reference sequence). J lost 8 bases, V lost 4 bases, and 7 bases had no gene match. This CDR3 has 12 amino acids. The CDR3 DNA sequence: TGTGCCTGGAATCCGGGACAGACGGAAGCTTTCTTT. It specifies CAWNPGQTEAFF.

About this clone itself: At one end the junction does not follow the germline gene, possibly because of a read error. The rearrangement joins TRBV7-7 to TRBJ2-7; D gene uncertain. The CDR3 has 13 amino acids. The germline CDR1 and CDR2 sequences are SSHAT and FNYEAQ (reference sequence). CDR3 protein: CASSLDPAGEQYF. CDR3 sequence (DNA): TGTGCTAGCAGCTTAGACCCAGCAGGCGAGCAGTACTTC.

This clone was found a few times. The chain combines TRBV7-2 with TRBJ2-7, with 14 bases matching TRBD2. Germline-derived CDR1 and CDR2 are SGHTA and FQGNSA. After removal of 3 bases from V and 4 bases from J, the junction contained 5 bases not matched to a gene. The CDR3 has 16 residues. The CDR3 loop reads CASSFGTSGRGYEQYF. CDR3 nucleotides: TGTGCCAGCAGCTTCGGGACTAGCGGGAGAGGATACGAGCAGTACTTC.

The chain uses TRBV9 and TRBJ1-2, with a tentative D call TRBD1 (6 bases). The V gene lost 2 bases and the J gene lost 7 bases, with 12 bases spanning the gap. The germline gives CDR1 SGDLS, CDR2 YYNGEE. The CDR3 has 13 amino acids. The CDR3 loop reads CASSVAGVGGYTF. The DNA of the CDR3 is TGTGCCAGCAGCGTGGCAGGGGTCGGTGGCTACACCTTC.

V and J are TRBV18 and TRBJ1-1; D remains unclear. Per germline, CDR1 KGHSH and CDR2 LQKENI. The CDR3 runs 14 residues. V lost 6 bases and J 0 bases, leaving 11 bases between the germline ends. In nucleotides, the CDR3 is TGTGCCAGCTCCCCCCAACAGCTGAACACTGAAGCTTTCTTT. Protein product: CASSPQQLNTEAFF.

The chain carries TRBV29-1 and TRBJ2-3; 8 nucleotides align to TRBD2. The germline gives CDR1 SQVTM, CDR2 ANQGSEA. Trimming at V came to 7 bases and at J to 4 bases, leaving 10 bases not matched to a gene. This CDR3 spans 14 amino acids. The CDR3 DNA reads TGCAGCGCACAGACTAGCGAACTTTCAGATACGCAGTATTTT. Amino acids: CSAQTSELSDTQYF.

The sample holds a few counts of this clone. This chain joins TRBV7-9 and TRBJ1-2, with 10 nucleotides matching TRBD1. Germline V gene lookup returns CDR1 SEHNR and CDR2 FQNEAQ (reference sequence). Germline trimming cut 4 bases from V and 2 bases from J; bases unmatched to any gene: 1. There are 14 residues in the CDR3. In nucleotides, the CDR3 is TGTGCCAGCAGCTCGGGACAGGGGAACTATGGCTACACCTTC. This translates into CASSSGQGNYGYTF.

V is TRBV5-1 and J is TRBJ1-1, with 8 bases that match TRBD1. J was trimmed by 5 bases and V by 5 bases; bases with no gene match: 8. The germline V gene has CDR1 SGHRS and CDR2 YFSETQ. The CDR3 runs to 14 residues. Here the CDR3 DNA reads TGCGCCAGCAGACAGACAGGGGAGGGGACTGAAGCTTTCTTT. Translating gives CASRQTGEGTEAFF. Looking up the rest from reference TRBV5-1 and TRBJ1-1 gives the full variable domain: KAGVTQTPRYLIKTRGQQVTLSCSPISGHRSVSWYQQTPGQGLQFLFEYFSETQRNKGNFPGRFSGRQFSNSRSEMNVSTLELGDSALYLCASRQTGEGTEAFFGQGTRLTVV.

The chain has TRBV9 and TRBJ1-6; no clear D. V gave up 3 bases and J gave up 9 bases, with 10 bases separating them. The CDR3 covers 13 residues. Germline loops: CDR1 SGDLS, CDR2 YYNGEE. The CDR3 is CASSAAGFSPLHF. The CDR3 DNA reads TGTGCCAGCAGCGCCGCGGGGTTTTCACCCCTCCACTTT.

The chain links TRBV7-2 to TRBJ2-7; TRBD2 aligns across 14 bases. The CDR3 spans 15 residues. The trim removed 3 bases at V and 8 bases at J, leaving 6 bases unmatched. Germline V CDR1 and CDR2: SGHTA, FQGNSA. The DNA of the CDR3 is TGTGCCAGCAGCTTTCTGGGGACTAGCGGGAGTAAGCAGTACTTC. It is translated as CASSFLGTSGSKQYF.